One and the same sample provided the 11 T cell receptor beta chains below, sequenced in a study of CXCR3-negative and CXCR3-positive naive CD8 T cells. UMI-labeled TRB cDNA libraries were prepared by 5' RACE. TCRdb reprocessed the 5' RACE reads, with one entry per CDR3 protein and no DNA. The table lists roughly 70,000 distinct CDR3 sequences. Sequenced: naive CXCR3- CD8+ T cells from blood. Subset specified: CD45RO-CCR7+CD27+CD95- naive CD8+ T cells lacking CXCR3 (TNR3-). Receptors were obtained from a human donor in good health. Some clones in this sample may be carry-over from other donors' samples.

This chain joins TRBV7-9 and TRBJ1-1; TCRdb outputs TRBD1, but without DNA this stays unchecked. The CDR3 runs 14 residues. Per germline, CDR1 SEHNR and CDR2 FQNEAQ (reference sequence). The CDR3 is CASSLAAGYTEAFF. The entire variable domain, with the rest obtained from reference TRBV7-9 and TRBJ1-1, is as follows: DTGVSQNPRHKITKRGQNVTFRCDPISEHNRLYWYRQTLGQGPEFLTYFQNEAQLEKSRLLSDRFSAERPKGSFSTLEIQRTEQGDSAMYLCASSLAAGYTEAFFGQGTRLTVV.

This chain uses TRBV30 with TRBJ1-1; the D gene TCRdb calls, TRBD1, cannot be checked with no DNA. Germline CDR1 reads GTSNPN; CDR2 reads SVGIG (reference sequence). This CDR3 is 13 amino acids long. The chain's CDR3 is CAWTMGGLTEAFF. The variable domain in full, completed from reference TRBV30 and TRBJ1-1, reads SQTIHQWPATLVQPVGSPLSLECTVEGTSNPNLYWYRQAAGRGLQLLFYSVGIGQISSEVPQNLSASRPQDRQFILSSKKLLLSDSGFYLCAWTMGGLTEAFFGQGTRLTVV.

The chain carries TRBV13 and TRBJ2-1; TCRdb returns TRBD2, unconfirmable since there is no DNA. The CDR3 runs 15 residues. Germline V gene data show CDR1 as PRHDT and CDR2 as FYEKMQ (reference sequence). The CDR3 region is CASEGGTSSYNEQFF.

This chain links TRBV28 with TRBJ2-7. This CDR3 is built from 11 residues. Germline-derived CDR1 and CDR2 are MDHEN and SYDVKM. The CDR3 is CASRRPNEQYF.

The chain uses TRBV27 and TRBJ2-3; TCRdb's D call of TRBD1 is untestable without DNA. Per germline, CDR1 MNHEY and CDR2 SMNVEV (reference sequence). The CDR3 runs 16 residues. The CDR3: CASSGLPGQGTDTQYF.

The rearrangement uses TRBV28 and TRBJ2-7; TCRdb outputs TRBD2, but without DNA this stays unchecked. The CDR3 loop spans 20 amino acids. Looked up from germline, CDR1 is MDHEN and CDR2 is SYDVKM. The CDR3 protein is CASSLSLEGLAGVEGYEQYF.

This rearrangement joins TRBV24-1 to TRBJ2-2; TCRdb designates TRBD2, a call that cannot be tested without DNA. This CDR3 region has 13 residues. Germline values: CDR1 KGHDR, CDR2 SFDVKD. CDR3 sequence: CATGGGGAGELFF.

The gene calls are TRBV29-1 and TRBJ2-7; the TCRdb call, TRBD1, lacks DNA for checking. Germline V lookup: CDR1 SQVTM, CDR2 ANQGSEA. CDR3 length equals 14 residues. CDR3 region: CSVEGLRDSYEQYF.

The chain couples TRBV10-3 to TRBJ1-2; the TRBD1 assignment by TCRdb is unverifiable without DNA. The CDR3 consists of 13 residues. In germline, CDR1 is ENHRY, CDR2 SYGVKD. The CDR3 reads CAISVGTAYGYTF.

The CDR3 region is CASSLLGGDNYGYTF. V gene TRBV28 combines with J gene TRBJ1-2. The germline CDR1 and CDR2 sequences are MDHEN and SYDVKM. CDR3 length: 15 amino acids.

The J gene is TRBJ2-7, the V gene TRBV10-3. The CDR3 length is 14 residues. CDR1 is ENHRY, CDR2 SYGVKD, per germline. CDR3 protein: CAISESGSSYEQYF.